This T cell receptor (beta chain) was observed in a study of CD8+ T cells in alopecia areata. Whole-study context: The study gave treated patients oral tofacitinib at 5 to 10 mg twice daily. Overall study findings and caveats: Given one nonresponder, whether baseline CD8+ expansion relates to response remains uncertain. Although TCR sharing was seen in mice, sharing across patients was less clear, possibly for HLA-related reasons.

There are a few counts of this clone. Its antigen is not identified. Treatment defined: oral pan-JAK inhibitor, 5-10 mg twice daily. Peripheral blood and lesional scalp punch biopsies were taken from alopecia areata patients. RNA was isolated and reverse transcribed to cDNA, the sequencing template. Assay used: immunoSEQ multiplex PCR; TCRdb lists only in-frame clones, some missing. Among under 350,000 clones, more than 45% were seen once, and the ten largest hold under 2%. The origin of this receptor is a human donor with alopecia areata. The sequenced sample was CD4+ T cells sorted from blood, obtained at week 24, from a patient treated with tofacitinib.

Here the CDR3 DNA reads TGCAGCGTTAAATACAGTGATGGCTACACCTTC. Its translation: CSVKYSDGYTF. The rearrangement links TRBV29-1 to TRBJ1-2; unclear D gene. Looked up from germline, CDR1 is SQVTM and CDR2 is ANQGSEA. The CDR3 contains 11 residues. The germline V and J ends were trimmed by 5 bases and 6 bases, with 10 bases remaining between them.